This T cell receptor (beta chain) was found in a study of T cells in Graves' hyperthyroidism and ophthalmopathy. About the study: Initial diagnosis, before any treatment, was when peripheral blood was collected.

Orbital computed tomography, thyroid ultrasound, serum thyroxine and TRAb, and clinical symptoms together informed the diagnoses. Cells are PBMCs isolated from around 9.4 ml of fresh blood. Study-level results: Most clonotypes that expanded in the thyroid above 0.001 also showed up in blood.

This clonotype was recorded at least ten times. Its antigen is not identified. Template material for amplifying TCR beta CDR3 regions consisted of RNA transcripts. The primer set for the first-round RT-PCR of the TCR CDR3 was HTBI. One entry per CDR3 protein, called by TCRdb with MiXCR from the multiplex PCR reads. The data show hundreds of thousands of distinct CDR3 sequences, roughly 15% seen once. Sequenced material: blood. The sequence was obtained from a woman aged 45-59 years with Graves' ophthalmopathy.

The CDR3 DNA follows: TGTGCCAGCAGCTTAGCGGGTGGTAGTCCCTACAATGAGCAGTTCTTC. Its translation is CASSLAGGSPYNEQFF. This chain joins TRBV7-9 and TRBJ2-1, with D unresolved. Per germline, CDR1 SEHNR and CDR2 FQNEAQ (reference sequence). The V end lost 0 bases, the J end lost 2 bases, and 11 bases lay between the germline ends. The CDR3 loop spans 16 amino acids.